The next 25 T cell receptor beta chains were all read from a single sample in a study of identical twins. TCRdb ran MiXCR on the 5' RACE reads and lists one entry per CDR3 protein. The sample carries some 210,000 distinct CDR3 sequences, 15% to 20% recorded once. The same sample was also studied in work on T cells expressing NK-cell markers.

The sample was CD8+ T cells sorted from blood. The source is a woman between 18 and 30 years old in good health.

This clonotype was detected only a few times. The CDR3 is CASGLDRETQYF. In nucleotides, the CDR3 is TGTGCTAGTGGTTTGGATCGGGAGACCCAGTACTTC. This rearrangement joins TRBV12-5 to TRBJ2-5, with no clear D. Trimming stripped 1 base from V and 5 bases from J, with 5 bases between. The CDR3 is 12 residues long. Looked up from germline, CDR1 is LGHNT and CDR2 is FRNRAP.

The chain couples TRBV19 to TRBJ2-2; TRBD1 aligns across 10 bases. This CDR3 has 16 residues. Germline CDR1 LNHDA, CDR2 SQIVND (reference sequence). With V trimmed by 2 bases and J by 9 bases, 9 bases remained unmatched. CDR3 nucleotide sequence: TGTGCCAGTAGTATAAGAGTGGGACAGGGGAGCTGGGAGCTGTTTTTT. Protein product: CASSIRVGQGSWELFF.

The sample holds a few counts of this clonotype. The CDR3 here is CASSPTGIEQYF. CDR3 sequence (DNA): TGTGCCAGCAGCCCGACAGGGATCGAGCAGTACTTC. The chain couples TRBV7-9 to TRBJ2-7, with 7 nucleotides matching TRBD1. Trimming cost V 5 bases and J 6 bases; bases outside gene matches: 4. The CDR3 contains 12 residues. Per germline, CDR1 SEHNR and CDR2 FQNEAQ (reference sequence).

The CDR3 DNA sequence: TGTGCCAGCAGTCAAATCCACAGGGTTCCCTACGAGCAGTACTTC. It translates to CASSQIHRVPYEQYF. The rearrangement joins TRBV7-9 to TRBJ2-7; maybe TRBD1 (6 bases). The CDR3 is made up of 15 amino acids. CDR1 is SEHNR, CDR2 FQNEAQ, per germline (reference sequence). V dropped 6 bases and J dropped 2 bases, with 17 bases sitting between them.

This chain uses TRBV6-1 with TRBJ1-2; D perhaps matches TRBD1 (6 bases). The CDR3 length is 14 residues. With 5 bases removed from V and 2 bases from J, the gap between germline ends came to 12 bases. The V gene's germline CDR1 is MNHNS and CDR2 SASEGT. The CDR3 region has the DNA TGTGCCAGCAGTACAACAGGGAACAACTATGGCTACACCTTC. It specifies CASSTTGNNYGYTF.

This chain joins TRBV11-1 and TRBJ1-2; tentatively, D is TRBD1 (6 bases). Per germline, CDR1 SGHAT and CDR2 FQDESV (reference sequence). V lost 5 bases and J 6 bases, leaving 10 bases between the germline ends. The CDR3 runs to 12 residues. The CDR3 sequence is CASSLDRHGYTF. CDR3 nucleotides: TGTGCCAGCAGCCTGGACAGACATGGCTACACCTTC.

This sequence joins TRBV10-3 and TRBJ2-3; D unclear. This CDR3 comprises 14 residues. Trimming took off 11 bases at V and 0 bases at J, with 15 bases between the two ends. Germline loops: CDR1 ENHRY, CDR2 SYGVKD. As DNA, the CDR3 is TGTGCCGCATCGCCCAAGGCAAGCACAGATACGCAGTATTTT. Amino acids: CAASPKASTDTQYF.

This clonotype showed up just a few times. The chain joins TRBV9 to TRBJ1-1; D may be TRBD1 (5 bases). The CDR3 totals 15 residues. Germline CDR1 reads SGDLS; CDR2 reads YYNGEE. Trimming shortened V by 0 bases and J by 3 bases, and 12 bases separated the two germline ends. The CDR3 loop reads CASSVGSRGYTEAFF. Here the CDR3 DNA reads TGTGCCAGCAGCGTAGGATCGAGGGGATACACTGAAGCTTTCTTT.

The gene calls are TRBV27 and TRBJ2-7, with a possible D match to TRBD2 (5 bases). Germline values: CDR1 MNHEY, CDR2 SMNVEV (reference sequence). V was trimmed by 8 bases and J by 2 bases, leaving 10 bases between them. The CDR3 loop spans 12 amino acids. Here the CDR3 DNA reads TGTGCCAGCGGTGGAGGCGCCTACGAGCAGTACTTC. Its protein product is CASGGGAYEQYF.

The rearrangement links TRBV28 to TRBJ1-4; no clear D. The CDR3 extends over 12 amino acids. Trimming took 8 bases from V and 6 from J, leaving 10 bases between them. Germline V gives CDR1 MDHEN, CDR2 SYDVKM. The CDR3 DNA reads TGTGCCAGCCGGTCTACCGATGAAAAACTGTTTTTT. Translation: CASRSTDEKLFF.

This clonotype was seen a handful of times. Here the CDR3 reads CSVEDITSGRVVDTQYF. CDR3 nucleotides: TGCAGCGTTGAAGATATTACCAGCGGGAGGGTTGTAGATACGCAGTATTTT. J is TRBJ2-3 and V is TRBV29-1; TRBD2 matches at 10 bases. This CDR3 has 17 amino acids. Trimming took 0 bases from V and 5 from J; bases not matched to a gene: 11. CDR1 is SQVTM, CDR2 ANQGSEA, per germline.

The chain carries TRBV7-2 and TRBJ2-1, with TRBD2 matching over 11 bases. V lost 7 bases and J lost 7; bases outside the gene matches: 9. This CDR3 is built from 15 residues. Looked up from germline, CDR1 is SGHTA and CDR2 is FQGNSA. The CDR3 is CASTISGRAVNEQFF. CDR3 in DNA: TGTGCCAGCACCATTAGCGGGAGGGCCGTAAATGAGCAGTTCTTC.

A few counts support this clonotype. This chain connects TRBV11-2 to TRBJ1-2; D unresolved. This CDR3 comprises 13 residues. Trimming removed 6 bases at V and 1 base at J, with 9 bases between. CDR1 is SGHAT, CDR2 FQNNGV, per germline. The CDR3 sequence is CASRTIFNYGYTF. Written as DNA, the CDR3 is TGTGCCAGCAGGACCATATTTAACTATGGCTACACCTTC.

This clonotype turned up a few times. This chain joins TRBV12-3 or TRBV12-4 and TRBJ2-2, with a possible D match to TRBD1 (6 bases). The CDR3 is 14 residues long. The V end was cut by 6 bases, the J end by 6 bases, with 14 bases between. The CDR3 loop is CASREGGVSGELFF. CDR3 DNA sequence: TGTGCCAGCAGAGAAGGGGGAGTGTCCGGGGAGCTGTTTTTT.

The J gene is TRBJ2-6, the V gene TRBV29-1; D call uncertain. Germline CDR1 is SQVTM and CDR2 is ANQGSEA. This CDR3 is built from 14 residues. V was trimmed by 4 bases and J by 0 bases, leaving 7 bases between them. CDR3 amino acids: CSVADGSGANVLTF. The CDR3 DNA reads TGCAGCGTTGCCGACGGCTCTGGGGCCAACGTCCTGACTTTC. Full variable domain (rest looked up from reference TRBV29-1 and TRBJ2-6): SAVISQKPSRDICQRGTSLTIQCQVDSQVTMMFWYRQQPGQSLTLIATANQGSEATYESGFVIDKFPISRPNLTFSTLTVSNMSPEDSSIYLCSVADGSGANVLTFGAGSRLTVL.

J is TRBJ2-1 and V is TRBV11-2; D is unresolved. This CDR3 region has 15 residues. CDR1 is SGHAT, CDR2 FQNNGV, per germline. Trimming took off 0 bases at V and 3 bases at J, with 9 bases between the two ends. The CDR3 DNA is TGTGCCAGCAGCTTAGATTTGCCTGACTACAATGAGCAGTTCTTC. Amino acid sequence: CASSLDLPDYNEQFF.

In this sample, this clonotype turned up a few times. The chain joins TRBV23-1 to TRBJ1-1; possibly TRBD1 for D (6 bases). TRBV23-1 is placed among ORFs of uncertain function. V shed 7 bases and J shed 3 bases, with 12 bases lying between them. This CDR3 spans 13 amino acids. CDR3 sequence: CASIGTGHTEAFF. DNA of the CDR3: TGCGCCAGCATCGGCACAGGGCACACTGAAGCTTTCTTT.

This CDR3 reads CASSRRASGGLLSGELFF. DNA of the CDR3: TGTGCCAGCAGCAGACGGGCTAGCGGAGGTCTTTTAAGCGGGGAGCTGTTTTTT. The chain joins TRBV11-2 to TRBJ2-2; TRBD2 matches at 7 bases. V shed 5 bases and J 7 bases; nucleotides not matched to a gene: 19. The germline V gene encodes CDR1 SGHAT and CDR2 FQNNGV. The CDR3 length is 18 residues.

The chain couples TRBV6-4 to TRBJ2-3; D remains ambiguous. V gave up 3 bases and J gave up 5 bases, with 9 bases separating them. The CDR3 is made up of 13 amino acids. From germline, CDR1 is MRHNA and CDR2 SNTAGT. The CDR3 nucleotides read TGTGCCAGCAGTGAGTCTACCCAAGATACGCAGTATTTT. Translation: CASSESTQDTQYF.

This clonotype was counted only a few times. The chain carries TRBV5-5 and TRBJ1-1, with no clear D. This CDR3 is 13 amino acids long. Germline loops: CDR1 SGHKS, CDR2 YYEKEE (reference sequence). The V and J ends lost 0 bases and 4 bases respectively, with 7 bases between them. For the CDR3, the DNA is TGTGCCAGCAGCTTGGTTAGGAGCACTGAAGCTTTCTTT. As protein: CASSLVRSTEAFF. The full variable domain, its missing parts supplied by reference TRBV5-5 and TRBJ1-1, is DAGVTQSPTHLIKTRGQQVTLRCSPISGHKSVSWYQQVLGQGPQFIFQYYEKEERGRGNFPDRFSARQFPNYSSELNVNALLLGDSALYLCASSLVRSTEAFFGQGTRLTVV.

The sample holds a few counts of this clonotype. The chain employs TRBV19 and TRBJ2-7; D not certain. Germline V gives CDR1 LNHDA, CDR2 SQIVND (reference sequence). V dropped 3 bases and J dropped 2 bases, with 8 bases sitting between them. The CDR3 contains 13 residues. The CDR3 bases are TGTGCCAGTAGTATTGGACGGACCTACGAGCAGTACTTC. It yields the protein CASSIGRTYEQYF.

This chain uses TRBV11-2 with TRBJ2-1; perhaps TRBD1 as D (6 bases). This CDR3 region has 12 residues. Trimming took off 5 bases at V and 5 bases at J, with 7 bases between the two ends. CDR1 is SGHAT and CDR2 is FQNNGV in the germline V gene. Here the CDR3 DNA reads TGTGCCAGCAGCCGGGACAACAATGAGCAGTTCTTC. This gives the protein CASSRDNNEQFF.

The chain combines TRBV29-1 with TRBJ2-5, with 11 positions matching TRBD2. Losses at the gene ends were 4 bases for V and 1 base for J; bases not matched to a gene: 2. The CDR3 length is 14 residues. In germline, CDR1 is SQVTM, CDR2 ANQGSEA. CDR3 sequence: CSVVTSGTQETQYF. CDR3 bases: TGCAGCGTTGTGACTAGCGGGACCCAAGAGACCCAGTACTTC.

This clonotype was detected a few times. V and J are TRBV7-2 and TRBJ2-2, with D hard to call. Germline V gene data show CDR1 as SGHTA and CDR2 as FQGNSA. Trimming pared 4 bases from V and 3 bases from J, leaving 9 bases between. The CDR3 contains 14 residues. CDR3 amino acids: CASSYGDYTGELFF. CDR3 DNA sequence: TGTGCCAGCAGCTATGGCGACTACACCGGGGAGCTGTTTTTT. The full variable domain, with the rest looked up from reference TRBV7-2 and TRBJ2-2, is GAGVSQSPSNKVTEKGKDVELRCDPISGHTALYWYRQSLGQGLEFLIYFQGNSAPDKSGLPSDRFSAERTGGSVSTLTIQRTQQEDSAVYLCASSYGDYTGELFFGEGSRLTVL.

This clonotype appeared many times. The V and J genes are TRBV29-1 and TRBJ2-7, with 7 bases identical to TRBD1. This CDR3 contains 13 residues. CDR1 SQVTM and CDR2 ANQGSEA come from the germline V gene. After removal of 3 bases from V and 5 bases from J, the junction contained 7 bases not matched to a gene. CDR3 loop: CSVDGGQVNEQYF. DNA of the CDR3: TGCAGCGTTGATGGCGGACAGGTTAACGAGCAGTACTTC.